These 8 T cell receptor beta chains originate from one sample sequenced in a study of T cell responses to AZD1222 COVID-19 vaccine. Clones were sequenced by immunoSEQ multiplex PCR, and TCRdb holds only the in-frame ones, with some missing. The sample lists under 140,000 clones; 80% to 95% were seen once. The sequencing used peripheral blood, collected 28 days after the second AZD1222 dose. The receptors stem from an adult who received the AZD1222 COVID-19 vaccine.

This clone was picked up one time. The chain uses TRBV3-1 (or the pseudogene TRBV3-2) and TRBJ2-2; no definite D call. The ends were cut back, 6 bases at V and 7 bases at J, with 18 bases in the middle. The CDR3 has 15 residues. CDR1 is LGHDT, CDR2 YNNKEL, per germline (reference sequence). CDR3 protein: CASSRLGPQSGELFF. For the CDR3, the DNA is TGTGCCAGCAGTCGTCTCGGGCCCCAAAGCGGGGAGCTGTTTTTT.

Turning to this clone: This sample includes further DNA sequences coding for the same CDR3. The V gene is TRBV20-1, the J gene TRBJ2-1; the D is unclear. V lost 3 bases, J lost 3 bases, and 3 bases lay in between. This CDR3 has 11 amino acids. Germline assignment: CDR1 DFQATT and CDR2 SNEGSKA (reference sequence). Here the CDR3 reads CSASGYNEQFF. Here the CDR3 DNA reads TGCAGTGCTAGCGGCTACAATGAGCAGTTCTTC.

DNA for the CDR3: TGTGCCAGCAGCAGGGGGAGCCCCACTAACTATGGCTACACCTTC. This codes for CASSRGSPTNYGYTF. The genes are TRBV9 and TRBJ1-2; TRBD1 might be the D (6 bases). Germline V gene data show CDR1 as SGDLS and CDR2 as YYNGEE. Trimming left V 4 bases short and J 0 bases short, with 13 bases between. The length of the CDR3 is 15 residues.

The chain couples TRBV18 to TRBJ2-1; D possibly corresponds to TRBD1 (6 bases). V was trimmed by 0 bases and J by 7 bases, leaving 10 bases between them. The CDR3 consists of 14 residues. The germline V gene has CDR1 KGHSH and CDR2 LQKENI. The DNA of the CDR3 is TGTGCCAGCTCACCACCCGGCCAGGGGAATGAGCAGTTCTTC. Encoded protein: CASSPPGQGNEQFF.

CDR3 amino acids: CASSVGQGPNEKLFF. In nucleotides, the CDR3 is TGTGCCAGCAGCGTAGGGCAGGGTCCTAATGAAAAACTGTTTTTT. This chain joins TRBV9 and TRBJ1-4, with a weak D call TRBD1 (5 bases). Between the trimmed V and J ends, which lost 0 bases and 3 bases, there was a span of 9 bases. The CDR3 runs 15 residues. CDR1 is SGDLS, CDR2 YYNGEE, per germline.

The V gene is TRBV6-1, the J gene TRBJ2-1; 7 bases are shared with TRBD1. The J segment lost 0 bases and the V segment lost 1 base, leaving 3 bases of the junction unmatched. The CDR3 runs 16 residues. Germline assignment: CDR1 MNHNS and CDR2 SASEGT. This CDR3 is CASSEEAGGSYNEQFF. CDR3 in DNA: TGTGCCAGCAGTGAAGAGGCAGGGGGCTCCTACAATGAGCAGTTCTTC.

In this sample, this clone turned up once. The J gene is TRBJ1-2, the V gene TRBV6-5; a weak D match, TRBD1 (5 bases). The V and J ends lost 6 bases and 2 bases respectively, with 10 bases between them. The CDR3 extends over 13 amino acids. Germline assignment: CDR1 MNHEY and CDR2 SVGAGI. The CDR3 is CASRYGQNYGYTF. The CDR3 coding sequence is TGTGCCAGCAGATATGGACAAAACTATGGCTACACCTTC.

CDR3 loop: CATSRDLMGTGRVNEQFF. The CDR3 DNA is TGTGCCACCAGCAGAGATTTAATGGGGACAGGGCGCGTCAATGAGCAGTTCTTC. The gene calls are TRBV15 and TRBJ2-1, with 9 bases fitting TRBD1. V shed 0 bases, J shed 6 bases, and the junction held 12 bases outside the gene matches. The V gene's germline CDR1 is LNHNV and CDR2 YYDKDF (reference sequence). The CDR3 extends over 18 amino acids.